This T cell receptor beta chain was captured by sequencing in a study of cytomegalovirus exposure and HLA in healthy donors. Study-wide points: Later analysis showed TCR association rates varying by HLA locus, highest for DRB1 and lowest for HLA-C. Three of the chains that were CMV-associated were confirmed in vitro to be specific for CMV antigens. The authors later linked a missense DCLRE1C variant to TCR beta V- and J-gene trimming.

Amplification used 60 Vbeta primers and 13 Jbeta primers. Clones were sequenced by immunoSEQ multiplex PCR, and TCRdb holds only the in-frame ones, with some missing. The sample table sets out 50,000 or so clones. With respect to this clone: The antigen remains unidentified.

What was sequenced was PBMCs. The source is a woman between 40 and 50 years old in good health and CMV-seronegative.

In DNA, the CDR3 is TGTGCCAGCAGCTTATTTTCGAGCGTGGACACTGAAGCTTTCTTT. The encoded protein is CASSLFSSVDTEAFF. This chain links TRBV7-9 with TRBJ1-1; D uncertain. Germline assignment: CDR1 SEHNR and CDR2 FQNEAQ (reference sequence). V was pared by 2 bases and J by 3 bases, with 13 bases between. CDR3 length: 15 amino acids. The whole variable domain, remainder taken from reference TRBV7-9 and TRBJ1-1, is DTGVSQNPRHKITKRGQNVTFRCDPISEHNRLYWYRQTLGQGPEFLTYFQNEAQLEKSRLLSDRFSAERPKGSFSTLEIQRTEQGDSAMYLCASSLFSSVDTEAFFGQGTRLTVV.